Sequencing of this TCR beta chain was carried out in a study of T cells in tumors after PD-1 blockade. The data were produced by immunoSEQ multiplex PCR, yet TCRdb's version contains in-frame clones alone and is incomplete. The sample carries roughly 15,000 clones, over 70% recorded once. Germline V gives CDR1 SGHKS, CDR2 YYEKEE (reference sequence). The CDR3 has 14 residues. V was clipped by 0 bases and J by 5 bases, with 11 bases between them. Input was roughly 600 ng to 6,004 ng of genomic DNA from tumor or blood. The rearrangement links TRBV5-5 to TRBJ2-5; D is uncertain. Material: PBMCs, obtained after anti-PD-1 treatment. This clonotype was obtained from a human donor with basal cell carcinoma. The CDR3 region is CASSLGVSVETQYF. CDR3 DNA: TGTGCCAGCAGCTTGGGGGTTTCCGTCGAGACCCAGTACTTC.